Below are 27 T cell receptor beta chains sequenced from a single sample in a study of cytomegalovirus exposure and HLA in healthy donors. Primers: 60 Vbeta forward and 13 Jbeta reverse. Here immunoSEQ multiplex PCR was the method, and the copy in TCRdb shows in-frame clones only, minus some. The sample yields 150,000 to 200,000 clones, over 80% seen once. Sequenced: PBMCs. The receptors were gathered from a girl aged 10-17 years in good health and CMV-seropositive.

V gene TRBV19 combines with J gene TRBJ1-1; a weak D match, TRBD1 (5 bases). CDR1 is LNHDA, CDR2 SQIVND, per germline (reference sequence). The CDR3 length is 13 residues. Trimming pared 2 bases from V and 7 bases from J, leaving 11 bases between. CDR3 sequence reads: CASSIPGWGEAFF. CDR3 sequence (DNA): TGTGCCAGTAGTATACCAGGGTGGGGTGAAGCTTTCTTT.

V is TRBV4-3 and J is TRBJ2-2; D call uncertain. This CDR3 is 13 amino acids long. Germline V gene lookup returns CDR1 LGHNA and CDR2 YSLEER. Trimming took off 4 bases at V and 1 base at J, with 4 bases between the two ends. The CDR3 sequence: CASSPLNTGELFF. The CDR3 DNA reads TGCGCCAGCAGCCCATTGAACACCGGGGAGCTGTTTTTT.

The chain employs TRBV27 and TRBJ2-2, with 7 nucleotides matching TRBD2. This CDR3 is 16 amino acids long. Germline CDR1 and CDR2: MNHEY and SMNVEV (reference sequence). Trimming at V came to 6 bases and at J to 2 bases, leaving 9 bases not matched to a gene. In DNA form, the CDR3 reads TGTGCCAGCAGCCGTCGCAGCGGGATAAACACCGGGGAGCTGTTTTTT. Amino acid sequence: CASSRRSGINTGELFF.

This CDR3 is CASRPRVKSTDTQYF. In DNA form, the CDR3 reads TGTGCCAGCAGGCCGCGGGTTAAGAGCACAGATACGCAGTATTTT. The chain combines TRBV2 with TRBJ2-3, with a tentative D call TRBD2 (5 bases). Trimming cost V 6 bases and J 0 bases, with 13 bases left between them. The CDR3 length is 15 residues. Per germline, CDR1 SNHLY and CDR2 FYNNEI.

The rearrangement uses TRBV28 and TRBJ1-5; TRBD1 matches 8 bases. Looked up from germline, CDR1 is MDHEN and CDR2 is SYDVKM. CDR3 length equals 18 residues. The trim removed 4 bases at V and 0 bases at J, leaving 11 bases unmatched. Written as DNA, the CDR3 is TGTGCCAGCAGTTCCCCGGGACAGGTTGGGGATAGCAATCAGCCCCAGCATTTT. Translated: CASSSPGQVGDSNQPQHF.

The V gene is TRBV27, the J gene TRBJ1-1; 8 bases line up with TRBD1. The CDR3 sequence is 16 residues long. The germline V gene encodes CDR1 MNHEY and CDR2 SMNVEV (reference sequence). With 4 bases clipped from V and 1 base from J, the junction kept 8 bases outside the gene matches. CDR3 DNA sequence: TGTGCCAGCAGTTCCCCCAGGGGGCGGGAGAACACTGAAGCTTTCTTT. This sequence encodes CASSSPRGRENTEAFF.

The J gene is TRBJ2-3, the V gene TRBV27; no reliable D call. The V gene lost 1 base and the J gene lost 1 base, with 6 bases spanning the gap. CDR3 length equals 14 residues. CDR1 and CDR2 from the germline V gene are MNHEY and SMNVEV (reference sequence). This CDR3 is CASSLLAGTDTQYF. CDR3 DNA sequence: TGTGCCAGCAGTTTATTGGCTGGCACAGATACGCAGTATTTT.

This chain connects TRBV28 to TRBJ2-3; D not resolved. The CDR3 loop spans 15 amino acids. CDR1 is MDHEN and CDR2 is SYDVKM in the germline V gene. Trimming pared 6 bases from V and 0 bases from J, leaving 13 bases between. DNA of the CDR3: TGTGCCAGCAGAACCGGGTCGGCGAGCACAGATACGCAGTATTTT. The encoded protein is CASRTGSASTDTQYF.

The genes are TRBV6-6 and TRBJ2-7; tentatively, D is TRBD1 (6 bases). Germline loops: CDR1 MNHNY, CDR2 SVGAGI (reference sequence). CDR3 length: 13 residues. V was trimmed by 3 bases and J by 4 bases, leaving 10 bases between them. CDR3 DNA sequence: TGTGCCAGCAGTTATGGACAGCTATACGAGCAGTACTTC. Translation gives CASSYGQLYEQYF.

The sample holds one count of this clone. The chain couples TRBV7-9 to TRBJ1-2; D unresolved. This CDR3 region has 12 residues. CDR1 is SEHNR, CDR2 FQNEAQ, per germline (reference sequence). V lost 6 bases and J lost 8, with 13 bases in between. CDR3 protein: CASSSPSFGYTF. The CDR3 region has the DNA TGTGCCAGCAGTTCACCTAGCTTCGGCTACACCTTC.

This chain uses TRBV29-1 with TRBJ1-2; D uncertain. V lost 6 bases and J 1 base, leaving 9 bases between the germline ends. CDR1 SQVTM and CDR2 ANQGSEA come from the germline V gene. The CDR3 is 12 amino acids. The CDR3 DNA reads as TGCAGCGTGGGAGAGATTAACTATGGCTACACCTTC. It translates to CSVGEINYGYTF.

This rearrangement joins TRBV2 to TRBJ1-1; D is perhaps TRBD1 (5 bases). Looked up from germline, CDR1 is SNHLY and CDR2 is FYNNEI. CDR3 size: 13 residues. The V end lost 2 bases, the J end lost 5 bases, and 9 bases lay between the germline ends. CDR3 region: CASSESGGTEAFF. CDR3 nucleotides: TGTGCCAGCAGTGAATCGGGGGGGACTGAAGCTTTCTTT.

V gene TRBV15 combines with J gene TRBJ2-7; 8 bases map to TRBD1. The V gene's germline CDR1 is LNHNV and CDR2 YYDKDF (reference sequence). V shed 8 bases, J shed 0 bases, and the junction held 9 bases outside the gene matches. The CDR3 extends over 15 amino acids. The CDR3 coding sequence is TGTGCCACCTCAAGAGGACAGGGTTCCTCCTACGAGCAGTACTTC. This encodes CATSRGQGSSYEQYF.

The V gene is TRBV7-9, the J gene TRBJ1-2; 7 positions agree with TRBD1. V shed 5 bases, J shed 3 bases, and the junction held 3 bases outside the gene matches. Germline V lookup: CDR1 SEHNR, CDR2 FQNEAQ (reference sequence). The CDR3 totals 13 residues. The CDR3 reads CASSPGTDYGYTF. In DNA, the CDR3 is TGTGCCAGCAGCCCCGGGACAGACTATGGCTACACCTTC.

This sequence joins TRBV2 and TRBJ2-7, with TRBD1 as a possible D gene (6 bases). The length of the CDR3 is 12 residues. V lost 11 bases and J 6 bases, leaving 17 bases between the germline ends. CDR1 is SNHLY and CDR2 is FYNNEI in the germline V gene. CDR3 loop: CALQQGIGEQYF. The CDR3 DNA sequence: TGTGCCCTACAACAGGGTATTGGCGAGCAGTACTTC.

The CDR3 protein is CSVVEILQETQYF. The DNA for the CDR3 is TGCAGCGTTGTGGAGATCCTCCAAGAGACCCAGTACTTC. This chain uses TRBV29-1 with TRBJ2-5; no firm D call. The germline V gene encodes CDR1 SQVTM and CDR2 ANQGSEA. V was trimmed by 4 bases and J by 1 base, leaving 10 bases between them. The CDR3 has 13 residues.

This sequence joins TRBV18 and TRBJ2-5; D call uncertain. There are 13 residues in the CDR3. Between the trimmed V and J ends, which lost 3 bases and 5 bases, there was a span of 10 bases. The V gene's germline CDR1 is KGHSH and CDR2 LQKENI. CDR3 sequence (DNA): TGTGCCAGCTCACCCGAAGTCGGGGAGACCCAGTACTTC. Amino acids: CASSPEVGETQYF.

The DNA for the CDR3 is TGTGCCAGCAGCGTTAGCGGTTCTAGCACAGATACGCAGTATTTT. Translation gives CASSVSGSSTDTQYF. The V call is TRBV9, the J call TRBJ2-3; maybe TRBD2 (6 bases). This CDR3 region has 15 residues. The germline V gene encodes CDR1 SGDLS and CDR2 YYNGEE. Trimming removed 2 bases at V and 0 bases at J, with 10 bases between. The variable domain in full, completed from reference TRBV9 and TRBJ2-3, reads DSGVTQTPKHLITATGQRVTLRCSPRSGDLSVYWYQQSLDQGLQFLIQYYNGEERAKGNILERFSAQQFPDLHSELNLSSLELGDSALYFCASSVSGSSTDTQYFGPGTRLTVL.

The V call is TRBV6-1, the J call TRBJ1-5, with 9 bases lining up with TRBD1. Losses at the gene ends were 6 bases for V and 5 bases for J; bases not matched to a gene: 8. The CDR3 contains 15 residues. The germline V gene has CDR1 MNHNS and CDR2 SASEGT. This chain's CDR3 is CASRGEDRGYQPQHF. The CDR3 nucleotides read TGTGCCAGCAGAGGAGAGGACAGGGGCTATCAGCCCCAGCATTTT.

This chain uses TRBV29-1 with TRBJ2-5, with D tentatively TRBD1 (5 bases). This CDR3 region has 12 residues. Trimming cost V 6 bases and J 1 base, with 9 bases left between them. Per germline, CDR1 SQVTM and CDR2 ANQGSEA. CDR3 sequence (DNA): TGCAGCGTAGACAGAGGCCAAGAGACCCAGTACTTC. Protein sequence: CSVDRGQETQYF.

This clone was detected a few times. This chain links TRBV30 with TRBJ2-6; perhaps TRBD1 as D (6 bases). Looked up from germline, CDR1 is GTSNPN and CDR2 is SVGIG (reference sequence). Trimming stripped 2 bases from V and 0 bases from J, with 26 bases between. This CDR3 is 21 amino acids long. CDR3 protein: CAWSRWGPNRALSSGANVLTF. The CDR3 region has the DNA TGTGCCTGGAGTCGGTGGGGACCTAACAGGGCGCTTAGCTCTGGGGCCAACGTCCTGACTTTC.

DNA of the CDR3: TGCGCCAGCAGCTTGGCCGGGACTGGGGGGCAAGAGACCCAGTACTTC. Translating it yields CASSLAGTGGQETQYF. The rearrangement joins TRBV5-1 to TRBJ2-5; D perhaps matches TRBD2 (6 bases). Germline CDR1 reads SGHRS; CDR2 reads YFSETQ. Trimming removed 0 bases from V and 2 bases from J, with 14 bases in between. The CDR3 consists of 16 residues. Using reference TRBV5-1 and TRBJ2-5 for the parts outside the CDR3, the full variable domain is KAGVTQTPRYLIKTRGQQVTLSCSPISGHRSVSWYQQTPGQGLQFLFEYFSETQRNKGNFPGRFSGRQFSNSRSEMNVSTLELGDSALYLCASSLAGTGGQETQYFGPGTRLLVL.

This rearrangement joins TRBV28 to TRBJ2-1; 12 nucleotides align to TRBD2. Germline V gene data show CDR1 as MDHEN and CDR2 as SYDVKM. This CDR3 comprises 17 residues. The V gene end was trimmed by 3 bases and the J gene end by 2 bases; junction bases not matched to a gene: 5. The DNA for the CDR3 is TGTGCCAGCAGTTTTCGACTAGCGGGAGAGACCTACAATGAGCAGTTCTTC. Amino acids: CASSFRLAGETYNEQFF.

The chain uses TRBV27 and TRBJ1-1, with D possibly matching TRBD1 (6 bases). This CDR3 contains 12 residues. CDR1 and CDR2 (germline): MNHEY, SMNVEV (reference sequence). CDR3 DNA sequence: TGTGCTTCGGGGACACTGAACACTGAAGCTTTCTTT. Translated: CASGTLNTEAFF.

V and J are TRBV7-9 and TRBJ2-3; 7 bases line up with TRBD2. The CDR3 is 16 residues long. Germline V gene lookup returns CDR1 SEHNR and CDR2 FQNEAQ (reference sequence). The V and J ends lost 5 bases and 2 bases, in that order; junction bases with no gene match: 10. This CDR3 reads CASSLDGGYFTDTQYF. DNA for the CDR3: TGTGCCAGCAGCCTTGACGGGGGGTACTTCACAGATACGCAGTATTTT.

The chain combines TRBV4-2 with TRBJ1-1; the D gene is possibly TRBD1 (5 bases). V was cut by 3 bases and J by 5 bases, with 13 bases left in between. The germline gives CDR1 LGHNA, CDR2 YNFKEQ. This CDR3 contains 14 residues. Here the CDR3 reads CASSHPRAGTEAFF. The CDR3, as DNA: TGTGCCAGCAGCCACCCCAGGGCGGGGACTGAAGCTTTCTTT.

This clone was seen only a few times. The chain combines TRBV6-5 with TRBJ2-7; 9 bases fit TRBD2. The CDR3 has 14 residues. V lost 6 bases, J lost 6 bases, and 9 bases stayed unmatched. Germline V gene sequence: CDR1 MNHEY, CDR2 SVGAGI. The CDR3 region is CASRPPAGGGEQYF. The CDR3 DNA is TGTGCCAGCAGGCCCCCAGCGGGAGGTGGCGAGCAGTACTTC.